A selection of T cell receptor beta chains follows, all from one sample in a study of cytomegalovirus exposure and HLA in healthy donors. Profiling relied on immunoSEQ multiplex PCR, and the TCRdb table lists in-frame clones only, not all of them. The sample contains under 150,000 clones, roughly 81% of which appear only once. The specimen sequenced was PBMCs. Receptor source: a woman between 25 and 40 years old in good health and CMV-seronegative. Both conserved end residues are part of each CDR3. D genes are given only for firm matches. Size is omitted from some rows. Given values are once, few, many or a class for expanded clones.

TRBD2	15	TRBJ2-1	.	TRBV6-5	CASSAGLAGFNEQFF	TGTGCCAGCAGTGCAGGACTAGCGGGTTTCAATGAGCAGTTCTTC
.	17	TRBJ2-3	.	TRBV11-2	CASSRAPRTLSTDTQYF	TGTGCCAGCTCCAGGGCGCCGAGGACACTCTCCACAGATACGCAGTATTTT
TRBD1	12	TRBJ2-3	.	TRBV6-6	CASSTGQGIRYF	TGTGCCAGCAGTACGGGACAGGGAATACGGTATTTT
TRBD1	16	TRBJ2-5	.	TRBV9	CASSVEGGTGQGTQYF	TGTGCCAGCAGCGTAGAGGGGGGGACAGGGCAGGGGACCCAGTACTTC
TRBD1	15	TRBJ1-4	.	TRBV5-6	CASSHRDRGGEKLFF	TGTGCCAGCAGCCATCGGGACAGGGGAGGCGAAAAACTGTTTTTT
.	16	TRBJ1-1	.	TRBV7-5	CARSHNGQGSYTEAFF	TGTGCCAGAAGCCACAACGGACAGGGAAGTTACACTGAAGCTTTCTTT
.	14	TRBJ1-3	.	TRBV6-1	CASSRQSSGNTIYF	TGTGCCAGCAGTAGACAGAGCTCTGGAAACACCATATATTTT
TRBD2	18	TRBJ2-1	few	TRBV5-4	CASRSGTSGGAVYNEQFF	TGTGCCAGCAGGTCCGGGACTAGCGGGGGAGCTGTCTACAATGAGCAGTTCTTC
.	15	TRBJ1-3	.	TRBV5-1	CASSYGGASGNTIYF	TGCGCCAGCAGTTATGGGGGCGCTTCTGGAAACACCATATATTTT
.	17	TRBJ1-5	.	TRBV4-2	CASSQIQGGVSNQPQHF	TGTGCCAGCAGCCAAATACAGGGTGGTGTTAGTAATCAGCCCCAGCATTTT
.	15	TRBJ2-3	.	TRBV19	CASAYGAKSTDTQYF	TGTGCCAGTGCTTATGGAGCGAAGAGCACAGATACGCAGTATTTT
.	13	TRBJ1-1	.	TRBV11-3	CASSSTPNTEAFF	TGTGCCAGCAGCTCAACACCGAACACTGAAGCTTTCTTT
.	16	TRBJ1-4	.	TRBV5-6	CASSLGTVATNEKLFF	TGTGCCAGCAGCTTGGGAACGGTTGCAACTAATGAAAAACTGTTTTTT
.	13	TRBJ1-2	many	TRBV2	CASSDPTGSGYTF	TGTGCCAGCAGTGATCCTACAGGGAGCGGCTACACCTTC
.	16	TRBJ1-4	.	TRBV13	CASSHSTRDLSEKLFF	TGTGCCAGCAGTCATTCGACCAGGGATTTAAGTGAAAAACTGTTTTTT
.	17	TRBJ1-6	.	TRBV27	CASSPNPPRGDNSPLHF	TGTGCCAGCAGTCCCAACCCGCCCAGGGGAGATAATTCACCCCTCCACTTT
.	13	TRBJ2-2	once	TRBV19	CASSIGYTGELFF	TGTGCCAGTAGTATCGGGTACACCGGGGAGCTGTTTTTT
.	16	TRBJ2-3	.	TRBV2	CASNTQPGPYTDTQYF	TGTGCCAGCAATACGCAGCCGGGTCCATACACAGATACGCAGTATTTT
.	13	TRBJ2-1	.	TRBV14	CASSQRQPIGQFF	TGTGCCAGCAGCCAACGACAACCCATCGGGCAGTTCTTC
.	16	TRBJ2-3	.	TRBV5-5	CASSLVTGSSTDTQYF	TGTGCCAGCAGCTTGGTTACAGGGTCAAGCACAGATACGCAGTATTTT
.	16	TRBJ1-2	few	TRBV7-2	CASTPSGGQGNYGYTF	TGTGCCAGCACCCCGAGCGGGGGGCAGGGTAACTATGGCTACACCTTC
TRBD1	17	TRBJ1-6	.	TRBV4-2	CASSQETGEGYNSPLHF	TGTGCCAGCAGCCAAGAGACAGGGGAAGGTTATAATTCACCCCTCCACTTT